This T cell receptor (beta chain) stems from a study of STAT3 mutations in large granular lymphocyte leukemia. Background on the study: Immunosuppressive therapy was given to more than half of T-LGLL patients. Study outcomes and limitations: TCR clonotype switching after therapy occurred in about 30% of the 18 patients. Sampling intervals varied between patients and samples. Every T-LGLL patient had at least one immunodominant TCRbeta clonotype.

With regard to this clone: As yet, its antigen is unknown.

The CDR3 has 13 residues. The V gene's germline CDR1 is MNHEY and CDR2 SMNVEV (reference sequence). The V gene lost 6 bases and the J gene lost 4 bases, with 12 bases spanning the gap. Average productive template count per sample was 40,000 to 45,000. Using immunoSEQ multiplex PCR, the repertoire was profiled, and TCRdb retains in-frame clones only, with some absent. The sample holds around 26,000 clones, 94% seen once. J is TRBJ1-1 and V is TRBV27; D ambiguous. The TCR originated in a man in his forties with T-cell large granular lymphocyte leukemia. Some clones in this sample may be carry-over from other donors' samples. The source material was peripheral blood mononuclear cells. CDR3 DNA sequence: TGTGCCAGCAGACTGATCGGTGGCACTGAAGCTTTCTTT. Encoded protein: CASRLIGGTEAFF.